This T cell receptor (beta chain) was found in a study of shared clonotypes between healthy human individuals (dated by TCRdb to 2019 to 2021). Background for the entire study: A couple of women and a few men aged 18 to 49 years were included in the cohort. Per donor, three plates each were used for CD4 naive and CD4 memory, two for CD8 naive, and one for CD8 memory. Blood TCR repertoires of roughly 5 healthy adults were deeply sequenced to estimate repertoire size and the extent of clonotype sharing between individuals. Leukapheresis yielded between about 0.85 and 10 billion PBMCs per donor. Libraries were prepared and TCR repertoires were sequenced by different laboratories using diverse techniques, in order to increase sequencing depth and limit assay-specific biases. Overall study outcomes, separate from this receptor: Incomplete sequencing was indicated by rarefaction of sorted-subset datasets, despite the large sequencing depth. Compared with non-shared clonotypes, the clonotypes found in all four sorted-subset donors had higher generation probabilities. Because the study included only a small number of donors, the genetic and exposure-history diversity represented was limited. Naive subsets generally had larger estimated clonotype richness than memory subsets. Pairwise subsampling indicated that sequencing depth was expected to affect the degree of clonotype sharing among donors. When several donors were compared, the shared fraction of clonotypes was about 5% for naive CD4, 3.5% for naive CD8, about 2.5% for memory CD4, and roughly 0.43% for memory CD8. Only blood was sampled, and tissue TCR repertoires likely differ from those in blood.

The donors were healthy, HIV-negative adults with no recently reported acute infections or vaccinations. Every donor was a Caucasian adult living in Nashville, Tennessee, USA. CD4+ T cells were enriched by magnetic negative selection, after which naive cells were positively selected on CD45RA and the negative fraction was taken as the memory subset. Blood was collected by leukapheresis, and PBMCs were isolated by Ficoll-Histopaque density gradient centrifugation and then cryopreserved in liquid nitrogen vapor phase. Analytical flow cytometry was used to check the purity and quantity of each magnetically sorted T cell population. Each sorted fraction had its genomic DNA isolated and then quantified by UV absorbance on a Nanodrop 2000c. To note about this clone: This clone's antigen is unknown. Qualities for individual bases were not recorded, and no much larger clone is one base off.

Using the deep immunoSEQ assay, TCR CDR3 regions were amplified from genomic DNA by multiplex PCR. Extracted genomic DNA from each cell subset was distributed evenly across all wells of several immunoSEQ 96-well plates, and each plate was treated as a replicate. Each replicate PCR for sorted subsets received about 200 ng genomic DNA, equal to tens of thousands of T cell genomes. The purified libraries were quantified using a Qubit 3.0 fluorometer, sized with a Bioanalyzer 2100, and then quantified again using the KAPA Library Quantification kit. A separate single-read 150-cycle Illumina NextSeq 550 flow cell was used to sequence each immunoSEQ 96-well plate. The original pipeline was this. Because only junctional sequences without quality scores were contained in the immunoSEQ output, filtering matching that applied to full-length reads could not be performed. To assign V/J genes and CDR3, sequences were annotated using PyIR, a Python wrapper for IgBLAST v1.9, with IMGT germline references. Reads were filtered out if the reads had weak V/J assignments (E-value above 1e-6), no CDR3, stop codons, out-of-frame junctions, or ambiguous translated residues. A V3J clonotype was defined by an identical inferred V gene, J gene, and CDR3 amino acid sequence. Percentage overlap between repertoires was computed as shared unique clonotypes divided by the size of the smaller repertoire. Repertoire richness was assessed with RTK rarefaction, the Chao1 estimator, and Recon v2.1 estimates of unobserved clonotypes. For all TCRbeta clonotypes obtained by the gDNA method from four donors, generation probabilities were computed with OLGA. TCRdb's version of the immuneACCESS table is confined to in-frame rearrangements and falls short of the full clone set. An unresolved V gene accounts for under half of the shortfall where checked; the remainder is of unknown origin. The DNA was the basis for D and trimming; V, J and clone size are from that table. The sample has approximately 1,500,000 clones on record, approximately 98% of them singletons. 0.4% to 0.55% of the sample is taken by the ten largest.

The material sequenced was naive CD4+ T cells sorted from blood. The sample's cell subset or site, from its label and the paper: CD45RA+ positively selected. This clonotype was sampled from a young man in good health.

CDR3 loop: CATSSRRGDYGYTF. The DNA sequence is as follows: TGTGCCACCAGCTCCCGCCGGGGAGACTATGGCTACACCTTC. The chain uses TRBV15 and TRBJ1-2, with the D gene uncertain. Counted from cysteine to phenylalanine, this CDR3 has 14 amino acids. The entry retains the CDR3 DNA only, 42 bases that are in frame from base 1. CDR1 LNHNV and CDR2 YYDKDF are derived from the germline V gene (reference sequence). Trimming costs V 5 bases and J 3 bases, and their ends lie 13 bases apart. The full variable domain, completed from the reference TRBV15 and TRBJ1-2 proteins outside the CDR3, reads DAMVIQNPRYQVTQFGKPVTLSCSQTLNHNVMYWYQQKSSQAPKLLFHYYDKDFNNEADTPDNFQSRRPNTSFCFLDIRSPGLGDTAMYLCATSSRRGDYGYTFGSGTRLTVV.